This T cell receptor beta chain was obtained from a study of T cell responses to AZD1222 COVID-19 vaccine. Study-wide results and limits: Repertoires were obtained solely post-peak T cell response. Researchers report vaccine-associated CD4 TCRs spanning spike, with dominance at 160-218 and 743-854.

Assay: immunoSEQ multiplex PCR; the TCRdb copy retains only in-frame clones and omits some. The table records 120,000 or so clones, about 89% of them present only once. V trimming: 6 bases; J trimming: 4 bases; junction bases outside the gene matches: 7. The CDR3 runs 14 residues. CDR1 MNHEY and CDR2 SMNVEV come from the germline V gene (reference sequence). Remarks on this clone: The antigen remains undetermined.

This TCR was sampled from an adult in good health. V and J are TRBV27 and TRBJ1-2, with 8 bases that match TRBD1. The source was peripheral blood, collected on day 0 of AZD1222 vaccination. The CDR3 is CASRIQGAGYGYTF. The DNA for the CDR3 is TGTGCCAGCAGGATCCAGGGGGCAGGCTATGGCTACACCTTC.